A selection of T cell receptor beta chains follows, all from one sample in a study of tumor-infiltrating lymphocytes in localized non-small cell lung cancer. TCRdb's copy holds only in-frame clones and misses some; the assay was immunoSEQ multiplex PCR. In the table there are about 16,000 clones, under 85% of which are singletons. The source material was lung tumor tissue. The receptors shown here come from a human donor with non-small cell lung cancer. The CDR3 runs from the conserved cysteine through the conserved F or W. D genes are given only for firm matches. Only some rows state a clone size, as once, few, many or a class for expanded clones.

V gene: TRBV27; D gene: TRBD2; clone size: .; J gene: TRBJ2-1; CDR3 DNA: TGTGCCAGCAGAGGACTAGCGGGAGGGAATGAGCAGTTCTTC; CDR3 protein: CASRGLAGGNEQFF
V gene: TRBV9; D gene: TRBD2; clone size: .; J gene: TRBJ2-5; CDR3 DNA: TGTGCCAGCAGCCAACATCGACTAGCGGGAGGGGAGACCCAGTACTTC; CDR3 protein: CASSQHRLAGGETQYF
V gene: TRBV9; D gene: .; clone size: .; J gene: TRBJ2-2; CDR3 DNA: TGTGCCAGCACTCGAGAGATCGGACGGGAGCTGTTTTTT; CDR3 protein: CASTREIGRELFF
V gene: TRBV27; D gene: TRBD1; clone size: .; J gene: TRBJ1-2; CDR3 DNA: TGTGCCAGCAGTTCTTCTTGGGGACAGGGTAGATACACCTTC; CDR3 protein: CASSSSWGQGRYTF
V gene: TRBV5-4; D gene: .; clone size: once; J gene: TRBJ2-7; CDR3 DNA: TGTGCCAGCAGCAGAGACAGACGGGGCTACGAGCAGTACTTC; CDR3 protein: CASSRDRRGYEQYF
V gene: TRBV5-4; D gene: TRBD2; clone size: .; J gene: TRBJ2-1; CDR3 DNA: TGTGCCAGCAGCTCCCGGGGGCGGGAGGGCAATGAGCAGTTCTTC; CDR3 protein: CASSSRGREGNEQFF
V gene: TRBV21-1; D gene: .; clone size: .; J gene: TRBJ2-3; CDR3 DNA: TGTGCCAGCAGCAAAGTGGGACTAGCGGGGTCCACAGATACGCAGTATTTT; CDR3 protein: CASSKVGLAGSTDTQYF
V gene: TRBV2; D gene: .; clone size: .; J gene: TRBJ1-5; CDR3 DNA: TGTGCCAGCAGTGAGACGGATAGCAATCAGCCCCAGCATTTT; CDR3 protein: CASSETDSNQPQHF
V gene: TRBV7-8; D gene: .; clone size: .; J gene: TRBJ1-1; CDR3 DNA: TGTGCCAGCAGCTTAGCTCGGGGCAACACTGAAGCTTTCTTT; CDR3 protein: CASSLARGNTEAFF
V gene: TRBV5-1; D gene: .; clone size: .; J gene: TRBJ1-4; CDR3 DNA: TGCGCCAGCAGCTTGCTCGGGACTAATGAAAAACTGTTTTTT; CDR3 protein: CASSLLGTNEKLFF
V gene: TRBV18; D gene: TRBD1; clone size: .; J gene: TRBJ2-7; CDR3 DNA: TGTGCCAGCTCAAGGACCGGGACAGGGGGGTACGAGCAGTACTTC; CDR3 protein: CASSRTGTGGYEQYF
V gene: TRBV6-5; D gene: .; clone size: .; J gene: TRBJ2-1; CDR3 DNA: TGTGCCAGCAGTTACTCGGGGCTCAGCTCCTACAATGAGCAGTTCTTC; CDR3 protein: CASSYSGLSSYNEQFF
V gene: TRBV9; D gene: .; clone size: .; J gene: TRBJ2-5; CDR3 DNA: TGTGCCAGCAGCGTAGGATCACAGGGACAAGAGACCCAGTACTTC; CDR3 protein: CASSVGSQGQETQYF
V gene: TRBV9; D gene: .; clone size: .; J gene: TRBJ1-1; CDR3 DNA: TGTGCCAGCAGCCCCTCGCGCGGGGCTGAAGCTTTCTTT; CDR3 protein: CASSPSRGAEAFF
V gene: TRBV5-1; D gene: .; clone size: once; J gene: TRBJ1-1; CDR3 DNA: TGCGCCAGCAGCCGGGAACCGGGCTTGAACACTGAAGCTTTCTTT; CDR3 protein: CASSREPGLNTEAFF
V gene: TRBV9; D gene: .; clone size: .; J gene: TRBJ1-1; CDR3 DNA: TGTGCCAGCAGCGTAACAGGGAACACTGAAGCTTTCTTT; CDR3 protein: CASSVTGNTEAFF
V gene: TRBV10-3; D gene: TRBD2; clone size: .; J gene: TRBJ2-7; CDR3 DNA: TGTGCCATCGGTGCTGAAAGGCGCGCAGCGGGAGGGCCCATGAGCTCCTACGAGCAGTACTTC; CDR3 protein: CAIGAERRAAGGPMSSYEQYF
V gene: TRBV19; D gene: .; clone size: .; J gene: TRBJ1-1; CDR3 DNA: TGTGCCAGTAGTATAGGGAACACTGAAGCTTTCTTT; CDR3 protein: CASSIGNTEAFF
V gene: TRBV28; D gene: .; clone size: .; J gene: TRBJ1-5; CDR3 DNA: TGTGCCAGCAGTTTATTATTGGCGGGGGGGATTGTCAAACTTAATCAGCCCCAGCATTTT; CDR3 protein: CASSLLLAGGIVKLNQPQHF
V gene: TRBV5-4; D gene: TRBD1; clone size: .; J gene: TRBJ2-7; CDR3 DNA: TGTGCCAGCAGCTTGGCCCCCTCCGACAGGGCAGGGTACGAGCAGTACTTC; CDR3 protein: CASSLAPSDRAGYEQYF
V gene: TRBV29-1; D gene: .; clone size: .; J gene: TRBJ2-1; CDR3 DNA: TGCAGCGTTGGTGATCGGGGCGCATGGAATGAGCAGTTCTTC; CDR3 protein: CSVGDRGAWNEQFF
V gene: TRBV9; D gene: .; clone size: .; J gene: TRBJ2-1; CDR3 DNA: TGTGCCAGCAGCGTAGGGTTAGCGGTGGGTGAGCAGTTCTTC; CDR3 protein: CASSVGLAVGEQFF
V gene: TRBV5-1; D gene: .; clone size: .; J gene: TRBJ2-7; CDR3 DNA: TGCGCCAGCAGGCCCAGCCCGGGGGACTCCTACGAGCAGTACTTC; CDR3 protein: CASRPSPGDSYEQYF
V gene: TRBV25-1; D gene: .; clone size: .; J gene: TRBJ2-7; CDR3 DNA: TGTGCCAGCAGGGCGACAACTGCCGAGCAGTACTTC; CDR3 protein: CASRATTAEQYF
V gene: TRBV6-1; D gene: .; clone size: .; J gene: TRBJ2-7; CDR3 DNA: TGTGCCAGTGGGCGGGACTTCGCCTACGAGCAGTACTTC; CDR3 protein: CASGRDFAYEQYF
V gene: TRBV7-2; D gene: .; clone size: once; J gene: TRBJ1-5; CDR3 DNA: TGTGCCAGCAGCTTGGATGTGACAGCCAATCAGCCCCAGCATTTT; CDR3 protein: CASSLDVTANQPQHF
V gene: TRBV7-3; D gene: TRBD2; clone size: .; J gene: TRBJ2-7; CDR3 DNA: TGTGCCAGCAGCTCAACTCCCGGGACTAACTACGAGCAGTACTTC; CDR3 protein: CASSSTPGTNYEQYF
V gene: TRBV29-1; D gene: TRBD2; clone size: .; J gene: TRBJ2-1; CDR3 DNA: TGCAGCGTTGTAGGGGCGGGGGACGAATTGCGGCAGTTCTTC; CDR3 protein: CSVVGAGDELRQFF